This entry is about one T cell receptor (beta chain). What it binds is not known. Sequencing used immunoSEQ multiplex PCR; TCRdb keeps in-frame clones, though not all of them. The sample records approximately 82,000 clones, approximately 82% being singletons. This record comes from a study of OX40 agonist ivuxolimab in advanced cancers. Study-level background: Previous treatment with anti-PD-1, anti-PD-L1 or anti-CTLA-4 therapy was allowed; 40% had received some. Study findings and constraints: Mean expanded clone counts were higher in CD8+ than CD4+ T cells.

The CDR3 loop spans 14 amino acids. V was cut by 2 bases and J by 5 bases, with 12 bases left in between. From germline, CDR1 is SEHNR and CDR2 FQNEAQ (reference sequence). Sequencing used CD4+ or CD8+ T cells sorted from blood, obtained in a trial of the OX40 agonist ivuxolimab. The V and J genes are TRBV7-9 and TRBJ2-5; D gene uncertain. This sequence was found in an adult with an advanced solid tumor such as melanoma, head and neck, liver or kidney cancer. The CDR3 DNA sequence: TGTGCCAGCAGCTTAATCCCCCTAATCGAGACCCAGTACTTC. Protein sequence: CASSLIPLIETQYF. The full variable domain, rest sourced from reference TRBV7-9 and TRBJ2-5, is DTGVSQNPRHKITKRGQNVTFRCDPISEHNRLYWYRQTLGQGPEFLTYFQNEAQLEKSRLLSDRFSAERPKGSFSTLEIQRTEQGDSAMYLCASSLIPLIETQYFGPGTRLLVL.